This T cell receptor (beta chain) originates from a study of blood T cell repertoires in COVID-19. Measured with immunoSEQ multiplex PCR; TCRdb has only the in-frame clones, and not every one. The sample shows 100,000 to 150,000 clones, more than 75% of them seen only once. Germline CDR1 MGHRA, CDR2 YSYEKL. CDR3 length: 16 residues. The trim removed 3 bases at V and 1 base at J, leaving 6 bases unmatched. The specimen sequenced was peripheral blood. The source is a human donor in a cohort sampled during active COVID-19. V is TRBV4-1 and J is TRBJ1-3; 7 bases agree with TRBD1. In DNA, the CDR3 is TGCGCCAGCAGCCAGACAGGGTTTGCTTCTGGAAACACCATATATTTT. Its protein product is CASSQTGFASGNTIYF.